These 28 T cell receptor beta chains share one sample of origin, sequenced in a study of cytomegalovirus exposure and HLA in healthy donors. The PCR used 60 Vbeta and 13 Jbeta primers. TCRdb keeps only in-frame clones here, not all; method: immunoSEQ multiplex PCR. This sample has about 140,000 clones, with around three quarters found just once. The sample was PBMCs. These receptors were obtained from a man in his late teens or twenties in good health and CMV-seronegative.

This clone was observed a single time. The V gene is TRBV12-5, the J gene TRBJ1-3; the D is unclear. CDR1 and CDR2 from the germline V gene are LGHNT and FRNRAP. Trimming shortened V by 2 bases and J by 0 bases, and 5 bases separated the two germline ends. The CDR3 covers 14 residues. CDR3 residues: CASGLMSSGNTIYF. CDR3 nucleotide sequence: TGTGCTAGTGGTTTGATGAGCTCTGGAAACACCATATATTTT.

The V gene is TRBV19, the J gene TRBJ2-5, with D tentatively TRBD2 (5 bases). The DNA end is a closer match to TRBJ2-7, so the J assignment may be wrong. Germline CDR1 reads LNHDA; CDR2 reads SQIVND (reference sequence). The CDR3 has 16 amino acids. CDR3 protein: CASSIGTGNFLYEQYF. The CDR3 DNA reads TGTGCCAGTAGTATCGGAACCGGGAACTTCCTCTACGAGCAGTACTTC.

This clone has a handful of counts. This chain joins TRBV5-1 and TRBJ1-3, with 7 nucleotides matching TRBD1. Germline values: CDR1 SGHRS, CDR2 YFSETQ. The V segment lost 0 bases and the J segment 0 bases; nucleotides outside the gene matches: 6. The CDR3 length is 17 residues. The CDR3 sequence is CASSLVGTAYSGNTIYF. CDR3 bases: TGCGCCAGCAGCTTGGTCGGGACAGCGTACTCTGGAAACACCATATATTTT.

The chain has TRBV5-1 and TRBJ2-6, with a weak D call TRBD1 (6 bases). The CDR3 has 18 residues. V lost 4 bases, J lost 0 bases, and 17 bases lay in between. The germline gives CDR1 SGHRS, CDR2 YFSETQ. DNA of the CDR3: TGCGCCAGCAGCACTGGACAGACCCTTTTCTCTGGGGCCAACGTCCTGACTTTC. Its translation: CASSTGQTLFSGANVLTF.

The chain uses TRBV7-2 and TRBJ2-6, with 7 bases fitting TRBD1. CDR3 size: 16 residues. Germline lookup yields CDR1 SGHTA and CDR2 FQGNSA. Unmatched junction bases numbered 6, after V lost 5 bases and J lost 2 bases. The CDR3 region has the DNA TGTGCCAGCAGCCTGGGACAGAACCCTGGGGCCAACGTCCTGACTTTC. Translation: CASSLGQNPGANVLTF.

V gene TRBV6-5 combines with J gene TRBJ1-2; possible D gene TRBD1, 6 bases. V shed 6 bases and J shed 4 bases, with 15 bases lying between them. The CDR3 is made up of 14 amino acids. From germline, CDR1 is MNHEY and CDR2 SVGAGI. The CDR3: CASSSLDRIYGYTF. CDR3 DNA sequence: TGTGCCAGCAGCTCACTAGACAGGATCTATGGCTACACCTTC.

The J gene is TRBJ2-5, the V gene TRBV9, with no clear D. Germline V gene data show CDR1 as SGDLS and CDR2 as YYNGEE. The CDR3 has 13 residues. The ends were cut back, 3 bases at V and 5 bases at J, with 11 bases in the middle. The CDR3 region is CASSAPPSETQYF. Written as DNA, the CDR3 is TGTGCCAGCAGCGCCCCCCCTTCGGAGACCCAGTACTTC.

This chain joins TRBV4-3 and TRBJ1-2; 10 bases line up with TRBD1. Trimming took 0 bases from V and 7 from J; bases not matched to a gene: 5. The CDR3 has 15 residues. Germline V gives CDR1 LGHNA, CDR2 YSLEER. The CDR3 bases are TGCGCCAGCAGCCAAGATGGGACAGGGGCTTTTGGCTACACCTTC. Its protein product is CASSQDGTGAFGYTF.

CDR3 nucleotide sequence: TGTGCCAGTAGTCTCGGGGAAGCAGATAACTATGGCTACACCTTC. Translated: CASSLGEADNYGYTF. The chain is built from TRBV19 and TRBJ1-2, with D uncertain. The CDR3 length is 15 residues. Germline-derived CDR1 and CDR2 are LNHDA and SQIVND (reference sequence). The germline V and J ends were trimmed by 5 bases and 1 base, with 14 bases remaining between them.

This clone has a handful of counts. This chain joins TRBV27 and TRBJ1-5; 9 bases are a match to TRBD1. Trimming removed 6 bases from V and 7 bases from J; junction bases left unmatched: 16. CDR3 size: 17 residues. The V gene's germline CDR1 is MNHEY and CDR2 SMNVEV (reference sequence). CDR3 sequence reads: CASRTISGTGFLQPQHF. For the CDR3, the DNA is TGTGCCAGCAGGACTATCTCCGGGACAGGGTTTCTCCAGCCCCAGCATTTT.

J is TRBJ2-2 and V is TRBV6-6; 9 positions agree with TRBD2. The V gene end was trimmed by 2 bases and the J gene end by 4 bases; junction bases not matched to a gene: 2. This CDR3 has 15 amino acids. Germline loops: CDR1 MNHNY, CDR2 SVGAGI (reference sequence). This CDR3 reads CASSYGGGATGELFF. CDR3 coding DNA: TGTGCCAGCAGTTACGGCGGGGGGGCCACCGGGGAGCTGTTTTTT.

V is TRBV19 and J is TRBJ2-7; D call uncertain. CDR1 is LNHDA, CDR2 SQIVND, per germline (reference sequence). The CDR3 is 17 amino acids. Trimming removed 3 bases from V and 0 bases from J, with 18 bases in between. CDR3 coding DNA: TGTGCCAGTAGTATCTCTTCCAGGCAAATTAACTCCTACGAGCAGTACTTC. This gives the protein CASSISSRQINSYEQYF.

The V and J genes are TRBV6-6 and TRBJ1-1; weak D call: TRBD1 (6 bases). Germline CDR1 and CDR2: MNHNY and SVGAGI (reference sequence). The V and J ends lost 2 bases and 5 bases respectively, with 9 bases between them. The CDR3 has 13 amino acids. CDR3 protein: CASSYLQGTEAFF. The DNA for the CDR3 is TGTGCCAGCAGTTACCTACAGGGAACTGAAGCTTTCTTT.

V is TRBV19 and J is TRBJ1-1; no clear D. V shed 3 bases and J shed 0 bases, with 8 bases lying between them. Germline V gives CDR1 LNHDA, CDR2 SQIVND (reference sequence). CDR3 length equals 14 residues. CDR3 sequence: CASSMTLMNTEAFF. As DNA, the CDR3 is TGTGCCAGTAGTATGACACTCATGAACACTGAAGCTTTCTTT.

The chain links TRBV30 to TRBJ2-7, with 11 nucleotides matching TRBD1. The trim removed 3 bases at V and 4 bases at J, leaving 11 bases unmatched. This CDR3 spans 16 amino acids. The germline gives CDR1 GTSNPN, CDR2 SVGIG (reference sequence). CDR3 sequence reads: CAWSPPDRGLRYEQYF. In DNA, the CDR3 is TGTGCCTGGAGCCCACCGGACAGGGGGCTTAGGTACGAGCAGTACTTC.

The rearrangement joins TRBV5-1 to TRBJ1-2, with 8 bases that match TRBD1. J gave up 4 bases and V 0 bases, and 5 bases lay outside the gene matches. From germline, CDR1 is SGHRS and CDR2 YFSETQ. The CDR3 has 15 amino acids. For the CDR3, the DNA is TGCGCCAGCAGCTTGGGGACAGGGAGGTTCTATGGCTACACCTTC. This codes for CASSLGTGRFYGYTF.

The CDR3 reads CASSVPLRTRGAGANVLTF. Written as DNA, the CDR3 is TGTGCCAGCAGCGTACCACTCCGGACTCGGGGGGCTGGGGCCAACGTCCTGACTTTC. This chain connects TRBV7-2 to TRBJ2-6, with 7 bases matching TRBD2. CDR1 is SGHTA, CDR2 FQGNSA, per germline. Trimming took 5 bases from V and 2 from J; bases not matched to a gene: 15. The CDR3 has 19 residues.

The rearrangement uses TRBV5-8 and TRBJ1-4, with D perhaps TRBD1 (5 bases). This CDR3 has 17 residues. V was cut by 3 bases and J by 0 bases, with 15 bases left in between. CDR1 is SGHTS and CDR2 is YDEGEE in the germline V gene. The CDR3 loop is CASSWGPPGTTNEKLFF. CDR3 in DNA: TGTGCCAGCAGCTGGGGCCCCCCAGGTACAACTAATGAAAAACTGTTTTTT.

The rearrangement joins TRBV29-1 to TRBJ2-7; 7 nucleotides agree with TRBD1. Germline V lookup: CDR1 SQVTM, CDR2 ANQGSEA. This CDR3 is built from 14 residues. Trimming at V came to 6 bases and at J to 3 bases, leaving 11 bases not matched to a gene. The CDR3, as DNA: TGCAGCGTCAAGAAGGGGGCCCACAACTACGAGCAGTACTTC. This encodes CSVKKGAHNYEQYF.

The count of this clone is one. DNA of the CDR3: TGTGCCAGCACCAGGGACAGGGTCGGTTCACCCCTCCACTTT. It encodes CASTRDRVGSPLHF. The chain couples TRBV7-2 to TRBJ1-6, with 9 bases matching TRBD1. Germline trimming cut 7 bases from V and 9 bases from J; bases unmatched to any gene: 7. This CDR3 is built from 14 residues. Germline assignment: CDR1 SGHTA and CDR2 FQGNSA.

This chain uses TRBV2 with TRBJ2-3; D not resolved. V was trimmed by 4 bases and J by 1 base, leaving 12 bases between them. The CDR3 runs 15 residues. Looked up from germline, CDR1 is SNHLY and CDR2 is FYNNEI. The CDR3 reads CASSGGRSRTDTQYF. DNA of the CDR3: TGTGCCAGCAGTGGAGGTCGGAGCCGCACAGATACGCAGTATTTT.

The rearrangement uses TRBV2 and TRBJ1-2; 7 bases fit TRBD1. Per germline, CDR1 SNHLY and CDR2 FYNNEI. V shed 6 bases, J shed 3 bases, and the junction held 4 bases outside the gene matches. The CDR3 covers 13 residues. The CDR3 nucleotides read TGTGCCAGCAGAGGTACAGGGGACTATGGCTACACCTTC. Translation gives CASRGTGDYGYTF.

The chain recombines TRBV9 with TRBJ2-5; the D is unclear. The CDR3 extends over 11 amino acids. The V end lost 0 bases, the J end lost 7 bases, and 4 bases lay between the germline ends. Per the germline V gene, CDR1 is SGDLS and CDR2 is YYNGEE. The CDR3 loop reads CASSVDGTQYF. The CDR3 DNA sequence: TGTGCCAGCAGCGTAGACGGGACCCAGTACTTC.

This chain joins TRBV19 and TRBJ2-2, with 8 bases fitting TRBD1. The junction had 9 bases not matched to a gene; V was cut back by 5 bases and J by 7 bases. From germline, CDR1 is LNHDA and CDR2 SQIVND (reference sequence). The CDR3 sequence is 15 residues long. The chain's CDR3 is CASSPGQGWDGELFF. The CDR3 bases are TGTGCCAGTAGTCCCGGACAGGGCTGGGACGGGGAGCTGTTTTTT.

This clone was counted between two and nine times. The chain employs TRBV5-5 and TRBJ2-7; D perhaps matches TRBD1 (6 bases). CDR1 and CDR2 (germline): SGHKS, YYEKEE (reference sequence). CDR3 length: 13 amino acids. V lost 1 base and J lost 7, with 12 bases in between. The CDR3 protein is CASSLFYREEQYF. CDR3 in DNA: TGTGCCAGCAGCTTGTTTTACAGGGAAGAGCAGTACTTC.

This clone was counted only a few times. The chain combines TRBV7-9 with TRBJ1-3; D not resolved. The CDR3 spans 13 residues. Germline V gene data show CDR1 as SEHNR and CDR2 as FQNEAQ (reference sequence). The germline V and J ends were trimmed by 6 bases and 0 bases, with 6 bases remaining between them. This chain's CDR3 is CASRTDSGNTIYF. The DNA of the CDR3 is TGTGCCAGCAGAACAGACTCTGGAAACACCATATATTTT. The full variable domain, its missing parts supplied by reference TRBV7-9 and TRBJ1-3, is DTGVSQNPRHKITKRGQNVTFRCDPISEHNRLYWYRQTLGQGPEFLTYFQNEAQLEKSRLLSDRFSAERPKGSFSTLEIQRTEQGDSAMYLCASRTDSGNTIYFGEGSWLTVV.

DNA for the CDR3: TGTGCCAGCTTACCCGACGGGCAGGGATATGGCTACACCTTC. Its translation: CASLPDGQGYGYTF. This sequence joins TRBV18 and TRBJ1-2; perhaps TRBD1 as D (5 bases). CDR3 length equals 14 residues. Trimming pared 7 bases from V and 5 bases from J, leaving 17 bases between. Germline CDR1 and CDR2: KGHSH and LQKENI.

The CDR3 protein is CASSLLRTGALGDTQYF. The CDR3 DNA reads as TGTGCCAGCAGCTTATTAAGGACAGGGGCCTTGGGAGATACGCAGTATTTT. This chain uses TRBV7-6 with TRBJ2-3; TRBD1 matches at 9 bases. CDR1 is SGHVS and CDR2 is FNYEAQ in the germline V gene. This CDR3 is 17 amino acids long. After removal of 2 bases from V and 5 bases from J, the junction contained 11 bases not matched to a gene.